This T cell receptor beta chain was observed in a study of T cell repertoires in cytomegalovirus infection. Study overall: Matching HLA type, along with CMV infection, was indicated by public TCR beta signatures.

CDR3 size: 16 residues. V was pared by 5 bases and J by 4 bases, with 11 bases of the junction left unmatched. Study-level points and caveats: Across the ex vivo response, the dominant clonotypes were HLA-C-restricted CMV-specific TCR beta clonotypes.

TCRdb recomputed calls from the reads with MiXCR, one row per CDR3 protein. The profile shows hundreds of thousands of distinct CDR3 sequences, roughly a quarter of them singletons. This clonotype was detected only a few times. Its antigen is not known. The chain couples TRBV12-3 or TRBV12-4 to TRBJ2-1, with TRBD2 matching over 7 bases. This TCR derives from a human donor in good health (CMV status not recorded). Some clones in this sample may be carry-over from other donors' samples. Sequenced: CD8+ T cells from PBMCs. The CDR3 sequence is CASSTQGAGKYNEQFF. The CDR3 DNA sequence: TGTGCCAGCAGTACCCAGGGAGCGGGGAAGTACAATGAGCAGTTCTTC.